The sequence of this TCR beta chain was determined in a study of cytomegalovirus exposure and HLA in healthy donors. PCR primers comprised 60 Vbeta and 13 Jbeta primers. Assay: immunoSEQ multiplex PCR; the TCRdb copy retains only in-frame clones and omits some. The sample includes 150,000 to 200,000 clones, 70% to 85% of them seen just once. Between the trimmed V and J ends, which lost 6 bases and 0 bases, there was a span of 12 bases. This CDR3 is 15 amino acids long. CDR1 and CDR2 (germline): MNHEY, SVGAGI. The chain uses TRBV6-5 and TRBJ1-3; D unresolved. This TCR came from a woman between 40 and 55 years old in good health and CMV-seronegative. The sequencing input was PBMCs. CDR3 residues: CASSQDFPSGNTIYF. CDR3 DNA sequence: TGTGCCAGCAGCCAGGACTTCCCCTCTGGAAACACCATATATTTT.